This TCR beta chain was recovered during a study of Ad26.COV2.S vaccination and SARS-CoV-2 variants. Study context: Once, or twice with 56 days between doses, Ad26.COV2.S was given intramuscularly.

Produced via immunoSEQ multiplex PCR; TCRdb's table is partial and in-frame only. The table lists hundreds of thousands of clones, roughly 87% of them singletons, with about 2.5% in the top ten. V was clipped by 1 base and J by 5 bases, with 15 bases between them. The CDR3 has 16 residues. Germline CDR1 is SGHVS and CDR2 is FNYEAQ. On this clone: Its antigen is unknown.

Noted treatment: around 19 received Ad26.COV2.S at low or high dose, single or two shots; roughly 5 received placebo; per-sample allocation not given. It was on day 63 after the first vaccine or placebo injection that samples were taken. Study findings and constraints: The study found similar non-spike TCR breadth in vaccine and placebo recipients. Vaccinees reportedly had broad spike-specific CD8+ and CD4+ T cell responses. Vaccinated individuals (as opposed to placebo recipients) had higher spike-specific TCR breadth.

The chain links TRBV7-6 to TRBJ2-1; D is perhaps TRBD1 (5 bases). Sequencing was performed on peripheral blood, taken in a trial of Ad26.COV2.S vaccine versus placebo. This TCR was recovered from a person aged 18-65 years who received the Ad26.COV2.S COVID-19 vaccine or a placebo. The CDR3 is CASSLGPSRDDNEQFF. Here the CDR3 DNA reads TGTGCCAGCAGCTTAGGACCGTCCAGGGATGACAATGAGCAGTTCTTC.